This T cell receptor beta chain originates from a study of cytomegalovirus exposure and HLA in healthy donors. A multiplex PCR was run with 60 Vbeta primers and 13 Jbeta primers. Profiling relied on immunoSEQ multiplex PCR, and the TCRdb table lists in-frame clones only, not all of them. This sample has 90,000 to 120,000 clones; around 83% occur once, and the top ten carry around 1.2%. The CDR3 has 15 amino acids. Germline values: CDR1 MDHEN, CDR2 SYDVKM. Trimming pared 2 bases from V and 5 bases from J, leaving 12 bases between. The J gene is TRBJ2-2, the V gene TRBV28, with D uncertain. Input material: PBMCs. The receptor was derived from a woman under 30 in good health and CMV-seronegative. The CDR3, as DNA: TGTGCCAGCAGTTTACCCCTCACTCGGACCGGGGAGCTGTTTTTT. Protein product: CASSLPLTRTGELFF.